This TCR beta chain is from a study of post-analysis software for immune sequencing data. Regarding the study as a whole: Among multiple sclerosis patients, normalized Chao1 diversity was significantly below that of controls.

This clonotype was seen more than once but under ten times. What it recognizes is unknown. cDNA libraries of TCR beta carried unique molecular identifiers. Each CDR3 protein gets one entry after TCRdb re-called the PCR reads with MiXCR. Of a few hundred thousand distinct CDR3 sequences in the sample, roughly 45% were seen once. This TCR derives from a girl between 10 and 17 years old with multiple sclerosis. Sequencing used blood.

The CDR3 is CASSHPGQGADEQYF. CDR3 in DNA: TGCGCCAGCAGCCATCCGGGACAGGGGGCGGACGAGCAGTACTTC. The rearrangement links TRBV4-1 to TRBJ2-7; TRBD1 agrees at 12 bases. The germline V gene has CDR1 MGHRA and CDR2 YSYEKL. This CDR3 has 15 residues. The junction had 5 bases not matched to a gene; V was cut back by 3 bases and J by 5 bases.